One sample yielded the 5 T cell receptor beta chains listed below, sequenced in a study of post-analysis software for immune sequencing data. Their recognized antigens are unknown. The library was made from cDNA and included unique molecular identifiers. TCRdb fed the PCR reads into MiXCR, producing one record per CDR3 protein. The repertoire includes a few hundred thousand distinct CDR3 sequences, roughly 34% of them detected once, and around 6% sits in the top ten. Study-wide results and limits: Patients showed TRBV5-6, TRBV5-1 and TRBV20-1 among a few TRBV segments more frequent than in controls.

Sequencing used blood. The source of these receptors is a girl aged 2-17 years with multiple sclerosis.

J is TRBJ2-3 and V is TRBV15, with D hard to call. Germline assignment: CDR1 LNHNV and CDR2 YYDKDF (reference sequence). V was trimmed by 0 bases and J by 1 base, leaving 8 bases between them. CDR3 length: 15 amino acids. In DNA form, the CDR3 reads TGTGCCACCAGCAGAGAAGCTCCTGGCACAGATACGCAGTATTTT. Amino acid sequence: CATSREAPGTDTQYF.

V usage is TRBV20-1 and J usage is TRBJ1-6; TRBD1 matches at 7 bases. The V segment lost 5 bases and the J segment 0 bases; nucleotides outside the gene matches: 10. The CDR3 is made up of 17 amino acids. The germline CDR1 and CDR2 sequences are DFQATT and SNEGSKA (reference sequence). CDR3 sequence reads: CSAGSTGASSYNSPLHF. The CDR3 DNA follows: TGCAGTGCTGGGAGTACAGGGGCGAGCTCCTATAATTCACCCCTCCACTTT.

A few counts support this clonotype. The V and J genes are TRBV7-9 and TRBJ2-6, with a tentative D call TRBD1 (6 bases). V dropped 2 bases and J dropped 2 bases, with 16 bases sitting between them. The length of the CDR3 is 18 residues. From germline, CDR1 is SEHNR and CDR2 FQNEAQ (reference sequence). The CDR3 loop reads CASSLRRQAPAGANVLTF. DNA of the CDR3: TGTGCCAGCAGCTTAAGGCGACAGGCCCCTGCTGGGGCCAACGTCCTGACTTTC.

In this sample, this clonotype turned up a few times. This sequence joins TRBV9 and TRBJ1-4; TRBD1 agrees at 7 bases. This CDR3 comprises 15 residues. Per germline, CDR1 SGDLS and CDR2 YYNGEE. J gave up 4 bases and V 2 bases, and 5 bases lay outside the gene matches. The CDR3 loop is CASSVMGQFNEKLFF. The CDR3 DNA reads as TGTGCCAGCAGCGTGATGGGACAGTTTAATGAAAAACTGTTTTTT. Full variable domain (rest looked up from reference TRBV9 and TRBJ1-4): DSGVTQTPKHLITATGQRVTLRCSPRSGDLSVYWYQQSLDQGLQFLIQYYNGEERAKGNILERFSAQQFPDLHSELNLSSLELGDSALYFCASSVMGQFNEKLFFGSGTQLSVL.

The chain couples TRBV6-5 to TRBJ2-5, with 7 bases matching TRBD2. The CDR3 consists of 14 residues. The junction had 5 bases not matched to a gene; V was cut back by 6 bases and J by 1 base. Looked up from germline, CDR1 is MNHEY and CDR2 is SVGAGI. DNA of the CDR3: TGTGCCAGCAGGGTTCCGGGGGGCCAAGAGACCCAGTACTTC. Its protein is CASRVPGGQETQYF.